What follows is one T cell receptor (beta chain) and its context. This sample is part of a study of T cell changes during pregnancy in multiple sclerosis. Assay used: immunoSEQ multiplex PCR; TCRdb lists only in-frame clones, some missing. The repertoire holds tens of thousands of clones, approximately 90% seen once, with 1% to 1.5% in the top ten. The clonotype was recovered from a female donor with multiple sclerosis, enrolled in a pregnancy study. The sample consisted of peripheral blood, taken in the second trimester of pregnancy.

The CDR3 sequence: CASSLAGTRSYNEQFF. CDR3 DNA sequence: TGTGCCAGCAGCTTAGCGGGGACTAGAAGCTACAATGAGCAGTTCTTC. The chain employs TRBV7-6 and TRBJ2-1, with TRBD2 matching 8 bases. V was pared by 0 bases and J by 3 bases, with 4 bases of the junction left unmatched. The CDR3 is 16 residues long. The V gene's germline CDR1 is SGHVS and CDR2 FNYEAQ.